A selection of T cell receptor beta chains follows, all from one sample in a study of T cells after yellow fever vaccination. One entry per CDR3 protein results from TCRdb running MiXCR on the 5' RACE reads. This table has hundreds of thousands of distinct CDR3 sequences, roughly 12% appearing once. Source: PBMCs, taken on the day of the yellow fever booster vaccination. Every receptor here comes from a man younger than 45 who received the YFV17D yellow fever vaccine. CDR3s include the opening cysteine and the closing phenylalanine or tryptophan. The D gene is left open where the match is weak. The size field is filled for only some rows; it gives once, few, many or a size class.

D: TRBD1; V: TRBV5-1; J: TRBJ2-1; size: -; DNA: TGCGCCAGCAGCGCCGGGGACAGGATCCATGAGCAGTTCTTC; CDR3: CASSAGDRIHEQFF
D: TRBD1; V: TRBV12-3/TRBV12-4; J: TRBJ1-1; size: -; DNA: TGTGCCAGCATCCTATTGACAGGGGCCCTGAACACTGAAGCTTTCTTT; CDR3: CASILLTGALNTEAFF
D: -; V: TRBV3-1; J: TRBJ2-1; size: few; DNA: TGTGCCAGCAGCCAAAGTGGTGATGAGCAGTTCTTC; CDR3: CASSQSGDEQFF
D: -; V: TRBV21-1; J: TRBJ2-2; size: many; DNA: TGTGCCAGCAGCAGTATGAAAGGACAGTACACCGGGGAGCTGTTTTTT; CDR3: CASSSMKGQYTGELFF
D: -; V: TRBV9; J: TRBJ2-5; size: few; DNA: TGTGCCAGCAGCGTAGACACCCCTGAGACCCAGTACTTC; CDR3: CASSVDTPETQYF
D: -; V: TRBV19; J: TRBJ2-3; size: -; DNA: TGTGCCAGTAGTATAGATCTACCTGGGACAGATACGCAGTATTTT; CDR3: CASSIDLPGTDTQYF
D: -; V: TRBV7-2; J: TRBJ1-4; size: few; DNA: TGTGCCAGCAGACAGGGTGCAACTAATGAAAAACTGTTTTTT; CDR3: CASRQGATNEKLFF
D: -; V: TRBV12-3/TRBV12-4; J: TRBJ1-5; size: -; DNA: TGTGCCAGCAGTCCCCCAACGGGGCAGCCCCAGCATTTT; CDR3: CASSPPTGQPQHF
D: -; V: TRBV6-5; J: TRBJ1-4; size: -; DNA: TGTGCCAGCAGTATACAGGCAACTAATGAAAAACTGTTTTTT; CDR3: CASSIQATNEKLFF
D: -; V: TRBV7-2; J: TRBJ1-1; size: -; DNA: TGTGCCAGCAGCCCCGTCCCGGGGCCACGGACTGAAGCTTTCTTT; CDR3: CASSPVPGPRTEAFF
D: -; V: TRBV4-2; J: TRBJ2-7; size: many; DNA: TGTGCCAGCAGCCAAGAGCACGGACAAGGCTACGAGCAGTACTTC; CDR3: CASSQEHGQGYEQYF
D: -; V: TRBV6-6; J: TRBJ1-6; size: -; DNA: TGTGCCAGCAGTTACCGAGATTCACCCCTCCACTTT; CDR3: CASSYRDSPLHF
D: TRBD1; V: TRBV15; J: TRBJ2-5; size: few; DNA: TGTGCCACCAGCGGCAGGGGGCGAGAGACCCAGTACTTC; CDR3: CATSGRGRETQYF
D: -; V: TRBV12-3/TRBV12-4; J: TRBJ2-2; size: few; DNA: TGTGCCAGCAGTTTTTGGCTACAGAACACCGGGGAGCTGTTTTTT; CDR3: CASSFWLQNTGELFF
D: -; V: TRBV12-3/TRBV12-4; J: TRBJ1-5; size: many; DNA: TGTGCCAGCAGTTTAACGGACAATCAGCCCCAGCATTTT; CDR3: CASSLTDNQPQHF
D: -; V: TRBV5-1; J: TRBJ2-1; size: many; DNA: TGCGCCAGCAGCTTGTCGCCTCCGGACAATGAGCAGTTCTTC; CDR3: CASSLSPPDNEQFF
D: -; V: TRBV24-1; J: TRBJ2-1; size: -; DNA: TGTGCCACCAGTGTGTATGGGGGACACAATGAGCAGTTCTTC; CDR3: CATSVYGGHNEQFF
D: -; V: TRBV28; J: TRBJ1-5; size: few; DNA: TGTGCCAGCAGCTGGGGCCCCGGGCAGAGCAATCAGCCCCAGCATTTT; CDR3: CASSWGPGQSNQPQHF
D: -; V: TRBV19; J: TRBJ2-5; size: few; DNA: TGTGCCAGTAGTCGGGCAGGGGGAGGTGAGACCCAGTACTTC; CDR3: CASSRAGGGETQYF
D: -; V: TRBV7-2; J: TRBJ2-3; size: -; DNA: TGTGCCAGCAGCTTAGAGGCGGGATCAGATACGCAGTATTTT; CDR3: CASSLEAGSDTQYF
D: -; V: TRBV4-3; J: TRBJ2-6; size: -; DNA: TGCGCCAGCAGCCAAGAAGGACATCCTGGGGCCAACGTCCTGACTTTC; CDR3: CASSQEGHPGANVLTF
D: -; V: TRBV7-8; J: TRBJ2-7; size: -; DNA: TGTGCCAGCAGCTTAGTGGGCAGCGTGTTCTACTCCTACGAGCAGTACTTC; CDR3: CASSLVGSVFYSYEQYF
D: -; V: TRBV11-2; J: TRBJ2-1; size: few; DNA: TGTGCCAGCAGCTTTTTCAGGACTCGCAACAATGAGCAGTTCTTC; CDR3: CASSFFRTRNNEQFF
D: -; V: TRBV4-2; J: TRBJ2-2; size: few; DNA: TGTGCCAGCAGCCAAGATACATCCACCGGGGAGCTGTTTTTT; CDR3: CASSQDTSTGELFF
D: TRBD2; V: TRBV3-1; J: TRBJ2-2; size: -; DNA: TGTGCCATCTGTCCCCAAGTCGGAGCGGGAGTGAGGAACGGGGAGCTGTTTTTT; CDR3: CAICPQVGAGVRNGELFF
D: TRBD2; V: TRBV24-1; J: TRBJ2-3; size: -; DNA: TGTGCCAGCTCCGAAGGTGCGGGAGGCCTCACAGATACGCAGTATTTT; CDR3: CASSEGAGGLTDTQYF
D: -; V: TRBV7-6; J: TRBJ2-2; size: -; DNA: TGTGCCAGCAGCTTAACCTTAGCTGACACCGGGGAGCTGTTTTTT; CDR3: CASSLTLADTGELFF
D: -; V: TRBV20-1; J: TRBJ2-7; size: -; DNA: TGCAGTGCCCAGTGGGTAGCGGTTTCCTACGAGCAGTACTTC; CDR3: CSAQWVAVSYEQYF
D: -; V: TRBV7-9; J: TRBJ1-1; size: -; DNA: TGTGCCAGCAGCTTAGTATCGATTGGAGCTGAAGCTTTCTTT; CDR3: CASSLVSIGAEAFF
D: -; V: TRBV4-3; J: TRBJ2-7; size: -; DNA: TGCGCCAGCAGCCAAGCAGGGTTAGGGGGGCAGTACTTC; CDR3: CASSQAGLGGQYF
D: -; V: TRBV7-8; J: TRBJ1-1; size: -; DNA: TGTGCCAGCAGCTTAGGCGTGGGAGTAAACACTGAAGCTTTCTTT; CDR3: CASSLGVGVNTEAFF
D: -; V: TRBV29-1; J: TRBJ2-7; size: few; DNA: TGCAGCGTTGTGACAGCGGGCCTTCGCGAGCAGTACTTC; CDR3: CSVVTAGLREQYF
D: TRBD1; V: TRBV20-1; J: TRBJ2-7; size: -; DNA: TGCAGTGCTAGAGACGCCGGGACAGGGGGCGAAAACGAGCAGTACTTC; CDR3: CSARDAGTGGENEQYF
D: -; V: TRBV7-6; J: TRBJ2-1; size: few; DNA: TGTGCCAGCAGCTTAGTTCCTGGGACTGGCCACAATGAGCAGTTCTTC; CDR3: CASSLVPGTGHNEQFF
D: TRBD2; V: TRBV11-1; J: TRBJ2-3; size: few; DNA: TGTGCCAGCAGCTTAGGTCGAACTAGCGGGTATAGCACAGATACGCAGTATTTT; CDR3: CASSLGRTSGYSTDTQYF
D: -; V: TRBV5-1; J: TRBJ2-7; size: -; DNA: TGCGCCAGCTGCTTGGAGCGGCTGCACACGCCGATTACCTACGAGCAGTACTTC; CDR3: CASCLERLHTPITYEQYF
D: -; V: TRBV5-1; J: TRBJ2-7; size: -; DNA: TGCGCCAGCAGCGCGGGACCCTACGAGCAGTACTTC; CDR3: CASSAGPYEQYF
D: -; V: TRBV29-1; J: TRBJ2-5; size: -; DNA: TGCAGCGTTGTTTGGGGACAAGAGACCCAGTACTTC; CDR3: CSVVWGQETQYF
D: -; V: TRBV10-3; J: TRBJ2-3; size: -; DNA: TGTGCCATCAGACCACAGGGAAGTAGAGGGGCTAGCACAGATACGCAGTATTTT; CDR3: CAIRPQGSRGASTDTQYF
D: -; V: TRBV10-3; J: TRBJ2-5; size: -; DNA: TGTGCCATCAGTGAGTCCGAGGACGCGACCCAGTACTTC; CDR3: CAISESEDATQYF
D: -; V: TRBV10-1; J: TRBJ2-7; size: -; DNA: TGCGCCAGCAGTGAGTCGGTCTCGGGACAGCAGTACTTC; CDR3: CASSESVSGQQYF
D: -; V: TRBV15; J: TRBJ2-3; size: few; DNA: TGTGCCACCAGCAGAGAAAGGACCGAGGCGGATACGCAGTATTTT; CDR3: CATSRERTEADTQYF
D: -; V: TRBV3-1; J: TRBJ2-5; size: -; DNA: TGTGCCAGCAGCCACTTAGGTGAGACCCAGTACTTC; CDR3: CASSHLGETQYF